The rows below give T cell receptor beta chains drawn from one sample of a study of long-term antiretroviral therapy in people with HIV. The data were produced by immunoSEQ multiplex PCR, yet TCRdb's version contains in-frame clones alone and is incomplete. The table shows about 22,000 clones, with more than 75% occurring only once. Sample: unsorted PBMCs, taken 1.8 years before starting antiretroviral therapy. These receptors were taken from a woman in her 30s with HIV. Each CDR3 is given with its conserved first and last residue. The D gene is left open where the match is weak. Rows give clone size only sometimes, using once, few, many, or a class for an expanded clone.

clone_size,j_call,cdr3_length,d_call,v_call,cdr3_nt,cdr3_aa
NA,TRBJ1-1,13,NA,TRBV12-5,TGTGCTAGTGGTCCAACAGAGAACACTGAAGCTTTCTTT,CASGPTENTEAFF
once,TRBJ2-5,14,TRBD1,TRBV5-6,TGTGCCAGCAGCTTGCGACAGGGCCAAGAGACCCAGTACTTC,CASSLRQGQETQYF
NA,TRBJ2-1,11,NA,TRBV2,TGTGCCAGCAGTATACACGGGACACAGTTCTTC,CASSIHGTQFF
few,TRBJ1-2,18,NA,TRBV7-3,TGTGCCAGCAGCCCAGGAGGGTCGAGGGTGTCGAGTTTAGACGGCTACACCTTC,CASSPGGSRVSSLDGYTF
once,TRBJ2-3,14,NA,TRBV7-2,TGTGCCAGCAGCTTAGCGGGGCAGACAGATACGCAGTATTTT,CASSLAGQTDTQYF
NA,TRBJ1-2,13,NA,TRBV18,TGTGCCAGCTCCCTCAATTCAGGAGATGGCTACACCTTC,CASSLNSGDGYTF
once,TRBJ2-3,16,TRBD1,TRBV18,TGTGCCAGCTCTGCCCCCTCGGGGACAGGGACGGGTACGCAGTATTTT,CASSAPSGTGTGTQYF
NA,TRBJ1-5,15,NA,TRBV5-5,TGTGCCAGCAGCTTGGAGCGAGCCTTGGGTCAGCCCCAGCATTTT,CASSLERALGQPQHF
NA,TRBJ1-3,14,TRBD1,TRBV5-1,TGCGCCAGCAGCCGGACAGGGACTGGAAACACCATATATTTT,CASSRTGTGNTIYF
NA,TRBJ1-1,14,NA,TRBV9,TGTGCCAGCAGTTTAGGGGTTTCGGGCACTGAAGCTTTCTTT,CASSLGVSGTEAFF
NA,TRBJ1-4,12,NA,TRBV11-2,TGTGCCAGCAGCTTAGGAGGAGAAAAACTGTTTTTT,CASSLGGEKLFF
NA,TRBJ1-5,13,NA,TRBV6-6,TGTGCCAGCAGTTACTCGGCAAGACAGCCCCAGCATTTT,CASSYSARQPQHF
NA,TRBJ2-2,14,NA,TRBV9,TGTGCCAGCAACTCCGACAGGAACACCGGGGAGCTGTTTTTT,CASNSDRNTGELFF
NA,TRBJ2-3,12,NA,TRBV2,TGTGCCAGCAAGGGCCTAGCGGATACGCAGTATTTT,CASKGLADTQYF
NA,TRBJ1-3,13,NA,TRBV5-8,TGTGCCAGCAGCGCGCGCCAGGGAAACACCATATATTTT,CASSARQGNTIYF
NA,TRBJ2-1,15,TRBD1,TRBV19,TGTGCCAGTAGTGTCCGCCCGGGACAGAACAATGAGCAGTTCTTC,CASSVRPGQNNEQFF
NA,TRBJ1-6,14,NA,TRBV6-5,TGTGCCAGCAGTTACCGGGGGGGAAATTCACCCCTCCACTTT,CASSYRGGNSPLHF
NA,TRBJ1-1,12,NA,TRBV19,TGTGCCAGTAGTATAGGCCTCACTGAAGCTTTCTTT,CASSIGLTEAFF
NA,TRBJ1-3,16,TRBD1,TRBV9,TGTGCCAGCAGCGCCTCCGGGACAGTTTCTGGAAACACCATATATTTT,CASSASGTVSGNTIYF
few,TRBJ2-1,13,TRBD1,TRBV7-9,TGTGCCAGCAGCGGGGGTCGGGACAGCCGTCCGTTCTTC,CASSGGRDSRPFF
once,TRBJ1-2,12,NA,TRBV11-3,TGTGCCAGCACCTTCCGTCCCTATGGCTACACCTTC,CASTFRPYGYTF
NA,TRBJ1-4,15,TRBD1,TRBV19,TGTGCCAGTAGGGACAGGGCGACAACTAATGAAAAACTGTTTTTT,CASRDRATTNEKLFF
NA,TRBJ1-2,14,NA,TRBV5-1,TGCGCCAGCAGCTTAGGAGGTCCGACGGGGGGCTACACCTTC,CASSLGGPTGGYTF
NA,TRBJ2-2,16,TRBD2,TRBV19,TGTGCCAGTACCATACATGGTCGGGGGGACACCGGGGAGCTGTTTTTT,CASTIHGRGDTGELFF
NA,TRBJ2-4,15,NA,TRBV18,TGTGCCAGCTCAGGGGATTCCTCTGCCAAAAACATTCAGTACTTC,CASSGDSSAKNIQYF
once,TRBJ2-3,14,TRBD2,TRBV4-2,TGTGCCAGCAGCCAACCGGGACTAACTGGTGCGCAGTATTTT,CASSQPGLTGAQYF
NA,TRBJ2-1,16,NA,TRBV5-6,TGTGCCAGCAGTCATCGCAGGGTTAGGGGTCAGGGTGAGCAGTTCTTC,CASSHRRVRGQGEQFF
NA,TRBJ2-4,15,NA,TRBV6-1,TGTGCCAGCAGTGGAGGGTCTTTGAGGGGAAACATTCAGTACTTC,CASSGGSLRGNIQYF
NA,TRBJ1-5,15,NA,TRBV11-2,TGTGCCAGCAGCTTAGGAACTGCGCACAATCAGCCCCAGCATTTT,CASSLGTAHNQPQHF
NA,TRBJ1-2,12,NA,TRBV29-1,TGCAGCGTTGAAGAGAATCAGAATGGCTACACCTTC,CSVEENQNGYTF
NA,TRBJ2-3,14,TRBD2,TRBV7-6,TGTGCCAGCAGCTTAGTAGCGGGGGGCCTTGTGGAGGTTTTT,CASSLVAGGLVEVF
NA,TRBJ1-3,18,NA,TRBV9,TGTGCCAGCAGCGCAGGGGCGGGGACCCAATCCCAAGGAAACACCATATATTTT,CASSAGAGTQSQGNTIYF
NA,TRBJ1-2,12,NA,TRBV9,TGTGCCAGCAGCCGAGGACAGATTGGCTACACCTTC,CASSRGQIGYTF
NA,TRBJ2-2,16,TRBD1,TRBV4-1,TGCGCCAGCAGCGTACGACAGGGGGGATACACCGGGGAGCTGTTTTTT,CASSVRQGGYTGELFF
NA,TRBJ1-2,19,NA,TRBV19,TGTGCCAGTAGTATAAGAACCGGGACACCGGATTTTGGTAGCTATGGCTACACCTTC,CASSIRTGTPDFGSYGYTF
NA,TRBJ2-5,15,NA,TRBV5-8,TGTGCCAGCAGCTTGTCGGGGTGGGGTCAAGAGACCCAGTACTTC,CASSLSGWGQETQYF
NA,TRBJ1-3,11,NA,TRBV20-1,TGCAGTGCTAGAACCGGAAACACCATATATTTT,CSARTGNTIYF
NA,TRBJ2-3,18,TRBD2,TRBV4-1,TGCGCCAGCAGCCAAGATGGGGCGGGACTAGCGGGGGGAGGGGCGCAGTATTTT,CASSQDGAGLAGGGAQYF
NA,TRBJ1-5,15,NA,TRBV5-8,TGTGCCAGCAGCTTCACAGGAGGGGGCAATCAGCCCCAGCATTTT,CASSFTGGGNQPQHF
once,TRBJ1-5,14,NA,TRBV27,TGTGCCAGCAGTTTTCGACAAACTTATCAGCCCCAGCATTTT,CASSFRQTYQPQHF
NA,TRBJ2-3,18,TRBD2,TRBV18,TGTGCCAGCTCACCCCTCGGCGTTAGCGGGGGGGCCGGCGATACGCAGTATTTT,CASSPLGVSGGAGDTQYF
NA,TRBJ1-1,14,NA,TRBV7-2,TGTGCCAGCAGCTTGTCGTACGGGAACACTGAAGCTTTCTTT,CASSLSYGNTEAFF
NA,TRBJ1-1,16,NA,TRBV5-6,TGTGCCAGCAGCCGTGAAGGAGGGCCGAGGAACACTGAAGCTTTCTTT,CASSREGGPRNTEAFF
NA,TRBJ1-1,14,TRBD1,TRBV15,TGTGCCACCAGCGCTCGGACAGGGAACACTGAAGCTTTCTTT,CATSARTGNTEAFF
NA,TRBJ1-6,12,NA,TRBV5-1,TGCGCCAGCAGCTTGTGGAATTCACCCCTCCACTTT,CASSLWNSPLHF
NA,TRBJ2-1,17,TRBD2,TRBV13,TGTGCCAGCAGCCGGGGGGGTTATAGCGGGGGATACAATGAGCAGTTCTTC,CASSRGGYSGGYNEQFF
once,TRBJ2-6,18,TRBD1,TRBV28,TGTGCCAGCAGTACCGGGGACAGGGCTTTCTCTGGGGCCAACGTCCTGACTTTC,CASSTGDRAFSGANVLTF
NA,TRBJ2-7,13,TRBD1,TRBV29-1,TGCAGCGGAGCCAGGACAGGGGCCCACGAGCAGTACTTC,CSGARTGAHEQYF